The 11 T cell receptor beta chains presented below share a single source sample, sequenced in a study of blood T cell repertoires in COVID-19. Profiling relied on immunoSEQ multiplex PCR, and the TCRdb table lists in-frame clones only, not all of them. The table shows 97,000 or so clones, with around 80% occurring only once. Specimen: peripheral blood. All receptors derive from a man aged 55 to 69 with acute or convalescent COVID-19.

The rearrangement uses TRBV11-2 and TRBJ2-1, with 7 nucleotides matching TRBD2. The trim removed 1 base at V and 7 bases at J, leaving 7 bases unmatched. The CDR3 runs 15 residues. Germline CDR1 and CDR2: SGHAT and FQNNGV. DNA for the CDR3: TGTGCCAGCAGCTTAGGCGGGAGCGTCTGGAATGAGCAGTTCTTC. It is translated as CASSLGGSVWNEQFF.

The V call is TRBV7-7, the J call TRBJ2-5, with 7 bases that match TRBD2. Trimming at V came to 5 bases and at J to 4 bases, leaving 7 bases not matched to a gene. CDR1 SSHAT and CDR2 FNYEAQ come from the germline V gene (reference sequence). The CDR3 spans 14 residues. CDR3 coding DNA: TGTGCCAGCAGCCCTCGGGGCGGGGGAGAGACCCAGTACTTC. Protein product: CASSPRGGGETQYF.

The chain joins TRBV9 to TRBJ1-4; a weak D match, TRBD1 (5 bases). V was shortened by 1 base and J by 8 bases, with 27 bases between the two germline ends. The germline gives CDR1 SGDLS, CDR2 YYNGEE. This CDR3 has 19 amino acids. The CDR3 region is CASSVPSTGTGAGGEKLFF. In DNA, the CDR3 is TGTGCCAGCAGCGTACCGTCGACCGGGACGGGCGCTGGGGGGGAAAAACTGTTTTTT.

By sample share, this clone is medium-sized (0.01 to 0.1%). The chain has TRBV4-3 and TRBJ1-2, with TRBD1 matching 8 bases. The germline V gene encodes CDR1 LGHNA and CDR2 YSLEER. This CDR3 contains 14 residues. V shed 0 bases and J 7 bases; nucleotides not matched to a gene: 4. CDR3: CASSQETGGGGYTF. The CDR3 region has the DNA TGCGCCAGCAGCCAAGAAACAGGGGGAGGTGGCTACACCTTC.

The chain carries TRBV10-2 and TRBJ2-7, with TRBD2 matching 7 bases. Germline lookup yields CDR1 WSHSY and CDR2 SAAADI. This CDR3 is built from 14 residues. Germline trimming cut 6 bases from V and 1 base from J; bases unmatched to any gene: 6. CDR3: CASRALAESYEQYF. In DNA form, the CDR3 reads TGCGCCAGCAGAGCCCTAGCGGAATCCTACGAGCAGTACTTC.

The chain combines TRBV7-9 with TRBJ1-4, with 7 nucleotides matching TRBD1. Germline V gene lookup returns CDR1 SEHNR and CDR2 FQNEAQ (reference sequence). The CDR3 has 14 amino acids. Unmatched junction bases numbered 2, after V lost 5 bases and J lost 2 bases. CDR3 sequence: CASSQTGTNEKLFF. The CDR3 DNA is TGTGCCAGCAGCCAGACAGGGACTAATGAAAAACTGTTTTTT.

In this sample, this clone turned up a few times. The germline gene is not matched at one end of the junction; a read error may be the cause. The J gene is TRBJ1-6, the V gene TRBV4-1; no definite D call. Germline loops: CDR1 MGHRA, CDR2 YSYEKL. The CDR3 runs 16 residues. CDR3 coding DNA: TGCGCCAGCAGCGAAGAATCCAGCTCCTATAATTCACCCCTCCACTTT. Protein product: CASSEESSSYNSPLHF.

V is TRBV25-1 and J is TRBJ2-3; 14 bases match TRBD2. The CDR3 is 15 amino acids. Germline CDR1 is MGHDK and CDR2 is SYGVNS. The V and J ends lost 7 bases and 7 bases, in that order; junction bases with no gene match: 7. CDR3 protein: CASTTSGGAENTQYF. The CDR3 nucleotides read TGTGCCAGCACGACTAGCGGGGGGGCCGAGAATACGCAGTATTTT.

This chain joins TRBV20-1 and TRBJ2-3; 12 bases line up with TRBD1. Germline V lookup: CDR1 DFQATT, CDR2 SNEGSKA (reference sequence). V lost 3 bases, J lost 5 bases, and 9 bases stayed unmatched. The CDR3 has 16 amino acids. CDR3 sequence reads: CSASVSRDRGRDTQYF. CDR3 DNA sequence: TGCAGTGCTAGTGTTTCAAGGGACAGGGGGCGAGATACGCAGTATTTT.

CDR3 sequence reads: CASSQSSRGGTEAFF. The CDR3 nucleotides read TGCGCCAGCAGCCAATCCTCTCGGGGGGGGACTGAAGCTTTCTTT. The chain combines TRBV4-3 with TRBJ1-1, with D tentatively TRBD1 (5 bases). V was clipped by 2 bases and J by 5 bases, with 15 bases between them. Germline CDR1 reads LGHNA; CDR2 reads YSLEER. The CDR3 contains 15 residues.

V usage is TRBV10-1 and J usage is TRBJ1-2; D gene uncertain. Trimming took 6 bases from V and 4 from J, leaving 21 bases between them. Per the germline V gene, CDR1 is WNHNN and CDR2 is SYGVQD (reference sequence). This CDR3 has 16 residues. The CDR3 region has the DNA TGCGCCAGCAGCCCCGTAGTCGGTCGGGGAGGCTATGGCTACACCTTC. Amino acids: CASSPVVGRGGYGYTF.